Below are 20 T cell receptor beta chains sequenced from a single sample in a study of CD8 T cells in ankylosing spondylitis. TCRdb redid the calling of the 5' RACE reads with MiXCR, one entry per CDR3 protein. The sample records around 210,000 distinct CDR3 sequences, 8% to 10% being singletons. The material sequenced was blood, either unsorted or a sorted T cell fraction (not recorded which). These receptors all come from a female donor with ankylosing spondylitis or in good health (not recorded which).

This clonotype was found many times. V gene TRBV29-1 combines with J gene TRBJ2-2; TRBD1 is a possible D gene (6 bases). V was pared by 7 bases and J by 4 bases, with 16 bases between. This CDR3 spans 14 amino acids. Germline V gene data show CDR1 as SQVTM and CDR2 as ANQGSEA. The DNA for the CDR3 is TGCAGCGCAGACAGGTCTCAGGGCACCGGGGAGCTGTTTTTT. It specifies CSADRSQGTGELFF.

This clonotype has a count of ten or more. The rearrangement uses TRBV6-2 or TRBV6-3 and TRBJ2-3, with 10 bases fitting TRBD2. CDR1 and CDR2 (germline): MNHEY, SVGEGT. The V and J ends lost 4 bases and 1 base, in that order; junction bases with no gene match: 8. The CDR3 consists of 17 residues. The CDR3 is CASSSGLATLGTDTQYF. The CDR3 coding sequence is TGTGCCAGCAGTTCGGGACTAGCGACCCTTGGCACAGATACGCAGTATTTT.

This clonotype showed up many times. This chain's CDR3 is CASSLEQNTEAFF. CDR3 nucleotide sequence: TGCGCCAGCAGCCTGGAACAGAACACTGAAGCTTTCTTT. V is TRBV4-3 and J is TRBJ1-1, with D uncertain. The CDR3 runs 13 residues. Between the trimmed V and J ends, which lost 4 bases and 1 base, there was a span of 7 bases. Germline V gives CDR1 LGHNA, CDR2 YSLEER.

This clonotype was recorded at least ten times. This chain uses TRBV10-3 with TRBJ2-3; D may be TRBD2 (6 bases). V dropped 6 bases and J dropped 4 bases, with 20 bases sitting between them. CDR1 is ENHRY and CDR2 is SYGVKD in the germline V gene. The CDR3 is made up of 16 amino acids. CDR3 sequence reads: CAISPRVREGADTQYF. DNA of the CDR3: TGTGCCATCAGCCCTCGGGTGCGGGAAGGGGCAGATACGCAGTATTTT.

In this sample, this clonotype turned up many times. The rearrangement links TRBV2 to TRBJ2-1, with D hard to call. Per germline, CDR1 SNHLY and CDR2 FYNNEI. The V end lost 3 bases, the J end lost 3 bases, and 9 bases lay between the germline ends. The CDR3 covers 14 residues. CDR3 coding DNA: TGTGCCAGCAGTGATTCCGACGGCTACAATGAGCAGTTCTTC. It yields the protein CASSDSDGYNEQFF.

Many counts were recorded for this clonotype. The rearrangement uses TRBV29-1 and TRBJ2-1, with D uncertain. The CDR3 runs to 11 residues. V was shortened by 7 bases and J by 8 bases, with 12 bases between the two germline ends. CDR1 is SQVTM, CDR2 ANQGSEA, per germline. The CDR3 nucleotides read TGCAGCGCCCTCCGGTCAGATGAGCAGTTCTTC. Encoded protein: CSALRSDEQFF.

This clonotype was observed at least ten times. The chain has TRBV5-1 and TRBJ2-1; 8 bases align to TRBD2. Germline CDR1 and CDR2: SGHRS and YFSETQ. CDR3 length: 15 residues. After removal of 5 bases from V and 5 bases from J, the junction contained 9 bases not matched to a gene. The CDR3 DNA reads TGCGCCAGCAGTTTGAAAACTAGCGGAAACAATGAGCAGTTCTTC. Translation: CASSLKTSGNNEQFF.

This clonotype was detected many times. The gene calls are TRBV9 and TRBJ1-2; D not resolved. V shed 3 bases and J shed 0 bases, with 6 bases lying between them. Germline V gives CDR1 SGDLS, CDR2 YYNGEE. The CDR3 spans 13 residues. As DNA, the CDR3 is TGTGCCAGCAGCGCCCCGGCTAACTATGGCTACACCTTC. Its protein product is CASSAPANYGYTF.

This clonotype has ten or more counts. The chain couples TRBV29-1 to TRBJ2-1; D may match TRBD1 or TRBD2 (5 bases each). The germline V gene has CDR1 SQVTM and CDR2 ANQGSEA. V dropped 4 bases and J dropped 5 bases, with 18 bases sitting between them. CDR3 length equals 15 residues. The CDR3 DNA reads as TGCAGCGTTGGGAGAGAGGGGTACGGGAACAATGAGCAGTTCTTC. Protein sequence: CSVGREGYGNNEQFF.

This clonotype came up many times. This chain uses TRBV5-6 with TRBJ2-5; D possibly matches TRBD1 or TRBD2 (6 bases each). Germline V CDR1 and CDR2: SGHDT, YYEEEE. The CDR3 runs 16 residues. V was trimmed by 4 bases and J by 4 bases, leaving 20 bases between them. The CDR3 reads CASSPWTTGSSETQYF. Written as DNA, the CDR3 is TGTGCCAGCAGCCCGTGGACTACAGGGTCATCAGAGACCCAGTACTTC.

The J gene is TRBJ1-2, the V gene TRBV20-1; D uncertain. The V and J ends lost 5 bases and 8 bases respectively, with 12 bases between them. Germline V lookup: CDR1 DFQATT, CDR2 SNEGSKA (reference sequence). This CDR3 contains 11 residues. CDR3: CSALGSRGYTF. CDR3 nucleotides: TGCAGTGCTTTGGGGTCTCGGGGCTACACCTTC.

The V and J genes are TRBV7-2 and TRBJ1-2; 8 positions agree with TRBD1. Unmatched junction bases numbered 9, after V lost 5 bases and J lost 7 bases. The germline V gene has CDR1 SGHTA and CDR2 FQGNSA. The CDR3 has 14 residues. CDR3 residues: CASSPRTGRFGYTF. CDR3 in DNA: TGTGCCAGCAGCCCGCGGACAGGGCGTTTTGGCTACACCTTC.

Of note for this clonotype: A read error may account for a junction end that differs from germline. V gene TRBV20-1 combines with J gene TRBJ2-6; 10 bases are a match to TRBD2. The CDR3 totals 17 residues. Germline lookup yields CDR1 DFQATT and CDR2 SNEGSKA (reference sequence). As DNA, the CDR3 is TGCTGTGCTAAGGTTACTAGCGGGGTCTCTGGGGCCAACGTCCTGACTTTC. It codes for CCAKVTSGVSGANVLTF.

This clonotype was observed many times. The V gene is TRBV5-1, the J gene TRBJ2-2, with 9 positions matching TRBD2. The V gene end was trimmed by 5 bases and the J gene end by 6 bases; junction bases not matched to a gene: 8. Germline assignment: CDR1 SGHRS and CDR2 YFSETQ. CDR3 size: 15 residues. The CDR3 sequence: CASSLAGDYAGELFF. The CDR3 DNA reads as TGCGCCAGCAGTTTAGCGGGAGATTATGCCGGGGAGCTGTTTTTT.

This clonotype appeared a few times. CDR3 sequence: CATAAVGSPLHF. The CDR3 DNA is TGTGCCACCGCGGCGGTGGGATCCCCCCTCCACTTT. The rearrangement uses TRBV6-2 or TRBV6-3 and TRBJ1-6; D ambiguous. The germline V gene encodes CDR1 MNHEY and CDR2 SVGEGT. The CDR3 is 12 residues long. V was trimmed by 10 bases and J by 13 bases, leaving 17 bases between them.

This clonotype has at least ten counts. The genes are TRBV18 and TRBJ2-7, with 12 bases identical to TRBD1. Germline trimming cut 6 bases from V and 7 bases from J; bases unmatched to any gene: 10. CDR1 and CDR2 from the germline V gene are KGHSH and LQKENI. The CDR3 spans 15 residues. CDR3 sequence (DNA): TGTGCCAGCTCGCCCCCGGGACAGGGGGCTCAGGAGCAGTACTTC. Its translation: CASSPPGQGAQEQYF. Combining the CDR3 with reference TRBV18 and TRBJ2-7 gives the whole variable domain NAGVMQNPRHLVRRRGQEARLRCSPMKGHSHVYWYRQLPEEGLKFMVYLQKENIIDESGMPKERFSAEFPKEGPSILRIQQVVRGDSAAYFCASSPPGQGAQEQYFGPGTRLTVT.

This clonotype showed up many times. The rearrangement links TRBV12-3 or TRBV12-4 to TRBJ2-7; D is perhaps TRBD1 or TRBD2 (5 bases each). The CDR3 sequence is 16 residues long. V was trimmed by 2 bases and J by 1 base, leaving 15 bases between them. CDR3 nucleotides: TGTGCCAGCAGTTTACAGGGTTTGGGGGTGTCCTACGAGCAGTACTTC. Residues: CASSLQGLGVSYEQYF.

This clonotype appeared many times. The chain joins TRBV10-3 to TRBJ1-5, with TRBD1 matching over 7 bases. CDR1 is ENHRY, CDR2 SYGVKD, per germline. The CDR3 length is 15 residues. V lost 1 base and J lost 3; bases outside the gene matches: 3. The CDR3 nucleotides read TGTGCCATCAGTGAGTTGGGACAGAACAATCAGCCCCAGCATTTT. Protein sequence: CAISELGQNNQPQHF.

This clonotype has at least ten counts. This chain joins TRBV21-1 and TRBJ2-7; no check of the table's D call, TRBD1, against the DNA was made. TRBV21-1 constitutes a pseudogene. The CDR3 runs 16 residues. CDR3 residues: CASSKGTVRKFSDQYF. The CDR3 DNA sequence: TGTGCCAGCAGCAAAGGGACAGTAAGGAAGTTTTCCGATCAGTACTTC.

This clonotype showed up many times. This sequence joins TRBV12-3 or TRBV12-4 and TRBJ1-1, with 9 bases fitting TRBD1. Germline trimming cut 8 bases from V and 8 bases from J; bases unmatched to any gene: 6. The CDR3 has 12 residues. This chain's CDR3 is CASSGQGMEAFF. In DNA, the CDR3 is TGTGCCAGCTCCGGACAGGGGATGGAAGCTTTCTTT.